This record concerns one T cell receptor beta chain sequence. This entry is derived from a study of T cells in Graves' hyperthyroidism and ophthalmopathy. In germline, CDR1 is ENHRY, CDR2 SYGVKD. Trimming removed 11 bases from V and 3 bases from J, with 17 bases in between. CDR3 length: 14 residues. Amplification targeted TCR beta CDR3 regions from RNA transcripts. Researchers ran a first-round RT-PCR on the TCR CDR3 using the HTBI primer set. One entry per CDR3 protein results from TCRdb running MiXCR on the multiplex PCR reads. The repertoire holds approximately 500,000 distinct CDR3 sequences, more than 45% seen once, with around 7.7% in the top ten.

This TCR came from a woman aged 18-35 years with Graves' hyperthyroidism. The chain joins TRBV10-3 to TRBJ2-1; D is uncertain. The specimen sequenced was peripheral blood or thyroid tissue (not recorded which). The CDR3 is CALGEPDIYNEQFF. The CDR3 coding sequence is TGTGCCCTTGGTGAACCCGATATCTACAATGAGCAGTTCTTC.